This passage covers 26 T cell receptor beta chains from one sample sequenced in a study of T-cell reconstitution after alpha-beta-depleted transplantation in children. A library of TCRbeta sequences, prepared with unique molecular identifiers, was generated. Each CDR3 protein is one row after TCRdb ran MiXCR on the PCR reads. The table has around 600,000 distinct CDR3 sequences, roughly 23% seen once. The sample here was PBMCs, mostly from graft donor cells, taken 360 days after TCRalphabeta/CD19-depleted stem cell transplant. The receptors stem from a boy in the first two years of life who had a stem cell transplant for acute myeloid leukemia, so the T cells may come from the graft donor.

The V call is TRBV12-3 or TRBV12-4, the J call TRBJ1-4; a weak D match, TRBD1 (6 bases). The CDR3 is 15 residues long. V was trimmed by 2 bases and J by 8 bases, leaving 15 bases between them. CDR3 DNA sequence: TGTGCCAGCAGTTTAATAGGACAGCTGGGAGAAAAACTGTTTTTT. Translation gives CASSLIGQLGEKLFF.

V usage is TRBV3-1 and J usage is TRBJ2-4; D not resolved. V lost 4 bases and J lost 7, with 8 bases in between. Germline lookup yields CDR1 LGHDT and CDR2 YNNKEL (reference sequence). This CDR3 region has 12 residues. CDR3 residues: CASSPPGNIQYF. The CDR3 DNA sequence: TGTGCCAGCAGCCCCCCCGGCAACATTCAGTACTTC.

This clonotype was detected many times. The V and J genes are TRBV9 and TRBJ2-5; no firm D call. V was shortened by 3 bases and J by 1 base, with 4 bases between the two germline ends. The CDR3 sequence is 12 residues long. The germline V gene encodes CDR1 SGDLS and CDR2 YYNGEE. CDR3 sequence reads: CASSEGQETQYF. In nucleotides, the CDR3 is TGTGCCAGCAGCGAGGGCCAAGAGACCCAGTACTTC.

This clonotype was seen a few times. The CDR3 bases are TGCAGTGCTAGAGATAGCGGGGGGTACAATGAGCAGTTCTTC. It specifies CSARDSGGYNEQFF. The chain carries TRBV20-1 and TRBJ2-1, with 10 bases lining up with TRBD2. CDR1 and CDR2 from the germline V gene are DFQATT and SNEGSKA (reference sequence). This CDR3 contains 14 residues. V trimming: 0 bases; J trimming: 4 bases; junction bases outside the gene matches: 0.

The chain combines TRBV11-3 with TRBJ2-1, with D tentatively TRBD1 (6 bases). Germline V lookup: CDR1 SGHNT, CDR2 YENEEA. The V end lost 5 bases, the J end lost 9 bases, and 14 bases lay between the germline ends. The CDR3 consists of 13 residues. CDR3 region: CASSPLRDTEQFF. The CDR3 region has the DNA TGTGCCAGCAGCCCCCTCCGGGACACTGAGCAGTTCTTC.

Ten or more counts support this clonotype. This chain connects TRBV3-1 to TRBJ2-3; TRBD2 matches at 8 bases. There are 16 residues in the CDR3. The junction had 13 bases not matched to a gene; V was cut back by 2 bases and J by 9 bases. Germline assignment: CDR1 LGHDT and CDR2 YNNKEL (reference sequence). CDR3 in DNA: TGTGCCAGCAGCCAACATGGGGAGATAGCGGGGCTGACGCAGTATTTT. The encoded protein is CASSQHGEIAGLTQYF.

The genes are TRBV5-8 and TRBJ2-5, with D possibly TRBD1 on 6 matching bases. Per germline, CDR1 SGHTS and CDR2 YDEGEE. V gave up 5 bases and J gave up 2 bases, with 16 bases separating them. There are 15 residues in the CDR3. The CDR3 protein is CASSEHRAMQETQYF. As DNA, the CDR3 is TGTGCCAGCAGTGAGCACAGGGCTATGCAAGAGACCCAGTACTTC. The whole variable domain, filled in from reference TRBV5-8 and TRBJ2-5, reads EAGVTQSPTHLIKTRGQQATLRCSPISGHTSVYWYQQALGLGLQFLLWYDEGEERNRGNFPPRFSGRQFPNYSSELNVNALELEDSALYLCASSEHRAMQETQYFGPGTRLLVL.

This clonotype was counted many times. Sequence at one end of the junction differs from germline and may be a read error. The chain combines TRBV5-1 with TRBJ1-2; TRBD1 is a possible D gene (5 bases). The CDR3 runs 13 residues. The germline V gene has CDR1 SGHRS and CDR2 YFSETQ. The CDR3 reads CASSLGVFYGYTF. The CDR3 DNA follows: TGTGCCAGCAGTTTGGGGGTCTTCTATGGCTACACCTTC.

This clonotype came up a few times. The chain links TRBV20-1 to TRBJ2-3; 10 positions match TRBD1. Germline CDR1 is DFQATT and CDR2 is SNEGSKA (reference sequence). The CDR3 is made up of 17 amino acids. The J segment lost 3 bases and the V segment lost 3 bases, leaving 12 bases of the junction unmatched. CDR3 sequence reads: CSARIPAGTGVTDTQYF. DNA of the CDR3: TGCAGTGCTAGGATACCGGCCGGGACAGGGGTGACAGATACGCAGTATTTT.

This clonotype was seen at least ten times. DNA for the CDR3: TGTGCCAGCAGCTTAGGGAGCGGGGGGGGCACAGATACGCAGTATTTT. Encoded protein: CASSLGSGGGTDTQYF. This chain connects TRBV7-2 to TRBJ2-3; 10 nucleotides line up with TRBD2. V shed 1 base, J shed 1 base, and the junction held 2 bases outside the gene matches. The length of the CDR3 is 16 residues. Germline-derived CDR1 and CDR2 are SGHTA and FQGNSA.

This clonotype was observed a handful of times. The gene calls are TRBV27 and TRBJ2-3; 9 nucleotides align to TRBD2. J gave up 1 base and V 2 bases, and 4 bases lay outside the gene matches. CDR1 is MNHEY, CDR2 SMNVEV, per germline (reference sequence). The CDR3 covers 16 residues. The CDR3 nucleotides are TGTGCCAGCAGTTTAGAGAAGCGGGGGGGCACAGATACGCAGTATTTT. Translating it yields CASSLEKRGGTDTQYF.

This chain links TRBV7-8 with TRBJ2-1; 10 bases fit TRBD2. CDR1 SGHVS and CDR2 FQNEAQ come from the germline V gene. The length of the CDR3 is 18 residues. V lost 0 bases, J lost 0 bases, and 5 bases stayed unmatched. The CDR3 coding sequence is TGTGCCAGCAGCTTAGCCCCTAGCGGGGGAACCTCCTACAATGAGCAGTTCTTC. This gives the protein CASSLAPSGGTSYNEQFF.

The genes are TRBV3-1 and TRBJ2-2; no definite D call. Trimming took 2 bases from V and 9 from J, leaving 10 bases between them. This CDR3 has 13 residues. Germline V gene data show CDR1 as LGHDT and CDR2 as YNNKEL (reference sequence). As DNA, the CDR3 is TGTGCCAGCAGCCAACAAGGACGCAGGGAGCTGTTTTTT. Its protein is CASSQQGRRELFF.

The chain uses TRBV6-5 and TRBJ1-6; TRBD1 is a possible D gene (5 bases). The ends were cut back, 4 bases at V and 1 base at J, with 11 bases in the middle. Germline assignment: CDR1 MNHEY and CDR2 SVGAGI. The CDR3 extends over 16 amino acids. CDR3 bases: TGTGCCAGCAGTTTCTCAGGGTGGTCCTATAATTCACCCCTCCACTTT. Translated: CASSFSGWSYNSPLHF.

This clonotype came up many times. The chain employs TRBV29-1 and TRBJ1-1; no firm D call. CDR1 and CDR2 from the germline V gene are SQVTM and ANQGSEA. This CDR3 is 13 amino acids long. Deletions cut 3 bases from V and 1 base from J, with 9 bases between. CDR3 region: CSVETSRNTEAFF. The CDR3, as DNA: TGCAGCGTTGAGACATCAAGGAACACTGAAGCTTTCTTT.

This clonotype was seen many times. The V call is TRBV6-5, the J call TRBJ2-7; D is ambiguous. The V gene lost 4 bases and the J gene lost 7 bases, with 20 bases spanning the gap. This CDR3 is 15 amino acids long. Per the germline V gene, CDR1 is MNHEY and CDR2 is SVGAGI. The CDR3 DNA is TGTGCCAGCAGTTCCCGGACGGGTGGGATCGGTGAGCAGTACGTC. Protein: CASSSRTGGIGEQYV.

The chain combines TRBV7-9 with TRBJ2-7; 7 nucleotides line up with TRBD1. The length of the CDR3 is 15 residues. After removal of 6 bases from V and 2 bases from J, the junction contained 10 bases not matched to a gene. Germline CDR1 is SEHNR and CDR2 is FQNEAQ (reference sequence). The CDR3 DNA is TGTGCCAGCAGACGTTTGGACAGGCTGGCCTACGAGCAGTACTTC. This gives the protein CASRRLDRLAYEQYF.

This clonotype was recorded at least ten times. Likely a read error: the CDR3 ends without its conserved phenylalanine or tryptophan. CDR3: CASSGWTGELFL. DNA of the CDR3: TGTGCCAGCAGCGGTTGGACCGGGGAGCTGTTTCTT. The V call is TRBV9, the J call TRBJ2-2; D not resolved. V lost 3 bases and J 5 bases, leaving 5 bases between the germline ends. Germline loops: CDR1 SGDLS, CDR2 YYNGEE. The CDR3 has 12 residues.

The CDR3 DNA reads as TGTGCCAGCAGCTTCCTGGGTAGCGGGGGTAGCTCCTACGAGCAGTACTTC. This codes for CASSFLGSGGSSYEQYF. The V gene is TRBV5-6, the J gene TRBJ2-7; 9 bases are shared with TRBD2. Unmatched junction bases numbered 9, after V lost 2 bases and J lost 0 bases. The CDR3 totals 17 residues. Germline-derived CDR1 and CDR2 are SGHDT and YYEEEE.

This clonotype was seen just once. Written as DNA, the CDR3 is TGTGCCAGCAGCTCCGACATAGGGAGCGCAGATACGCAGTATTTT. The encoded protein is CASSSDIGSADTQYF. This chain links TRBV7-7 with TRBJ2-3; a weak D match, TRBD2 (5 bases). Deletions cut 4 bases from V and 4 bases from J, with 15 bases between. This CDR3 contains 15 residues. The germline V gene has CDR1 SSHAT and CDR2 FNYEAQ (reference sequence).

This clonotype is classed as medium-sized. The genes are TRBV20-1 and TRBJ1-1; D call uncertain. This CDR3 has 14 amino acids. Trimming shortened V by 0 bases and J by 7 bases, and 15 bases separated the two germline ends. Per germline, CDR1 DFQATT and CDR2 SNEGSKA (reference sequence). The CDR3 region is CSARDPLGMSEAFF. CDR3 in DNA: TGCAGTGCTAGAGATCCCCTGGGGATGAGTGAAGCTTTCTTT.

This chain links TRBV20-1 with TRBJ2-5; TRBD1 or TRBD2 may be the D gene (5 bases each). CDR3 length: 11 amino acids. Germline assignment: CDR1 DFQATT and CDR2 SNEGSKA (reference sequence). V lost 6 bases and J 7 bases, leaving 12 bases between the germline ends. The CDR3 loop is CSAKGDGTQYF. The CDR3 DNA reads TGCAGTGCCAAAGGGGACGGGACCCAGTACTTC.

This clonotype was seen ten or more times. The chain uses TRBV20-1 and TRBJ2-5, with 12 bases matching TRBD2. CDR1 and CDR2 from the germline V gene are DFQATT and SNEGSKA (reference sequence). V gave up 2 bases and J gave up 5 bases; unmatched junction bases: 9. The CDR3 has 16 residues. CDR3 protein: CSARPLTSGGTETQYF. DNA for the CDR3: TGCAGTGCTAGACCCCTCACTAGCGGGGGGACGGAGACCCAGTACTTC.

This clonotype has a count of ten or more. The chain combines TRBV29-1 with TRBJ2-5; a weak D match, TRBD2 (5 bases). Germline assignment: CDR1 SQVTM and CDR2 ANQGSEA. CDR3 length: 13 residues. Between the trimmed V and J ends, which lost 5 bases and 2 bases, there was a span of 12 bases. Written as DNA, the CDR3 is TGCAGCGTTTCAAGCGGCAGACAAGAGACCCAGTACTTC. Its translation is CSVSSGRQETQYF.

There are a few counts of this clonotype. This chain connects TRBV29-1 to TRBJ1-1; unclear D gene. V lost 6 bases to trimming and J lost 0 bases, with 11 bases between them. There are 13 residues in the CDR3. Germline V gene data show CDR1 as SQVTM and CDR2 as ANQGSEA. CDR3 nucleotides: TGCAGCGTAGCAAGGGTAGTGAACACTGAAGCTTTCTTT. Translating it yields CSVARVVNTEAFF.

This chain uses TRBV25-1 with TRBJ1-6; TRBD1 matches at 7 bases. This CDR3 has 20 residues. Germline-derived CDR1 and CDR2 are MGHDK and SYGVNS. The V and J ends lost 4 bases and 4 bases, in that order; junction bases with no gene match: 19. The CDR3 here is CASSGSLSLGTAKYNSPLHF. CDR3 nucleotide sequence: TGTGCCAGCAGTGGATCCCTGTCCCTCGGGACAGCTAAATATAATTCACCCCTCCACTTT.